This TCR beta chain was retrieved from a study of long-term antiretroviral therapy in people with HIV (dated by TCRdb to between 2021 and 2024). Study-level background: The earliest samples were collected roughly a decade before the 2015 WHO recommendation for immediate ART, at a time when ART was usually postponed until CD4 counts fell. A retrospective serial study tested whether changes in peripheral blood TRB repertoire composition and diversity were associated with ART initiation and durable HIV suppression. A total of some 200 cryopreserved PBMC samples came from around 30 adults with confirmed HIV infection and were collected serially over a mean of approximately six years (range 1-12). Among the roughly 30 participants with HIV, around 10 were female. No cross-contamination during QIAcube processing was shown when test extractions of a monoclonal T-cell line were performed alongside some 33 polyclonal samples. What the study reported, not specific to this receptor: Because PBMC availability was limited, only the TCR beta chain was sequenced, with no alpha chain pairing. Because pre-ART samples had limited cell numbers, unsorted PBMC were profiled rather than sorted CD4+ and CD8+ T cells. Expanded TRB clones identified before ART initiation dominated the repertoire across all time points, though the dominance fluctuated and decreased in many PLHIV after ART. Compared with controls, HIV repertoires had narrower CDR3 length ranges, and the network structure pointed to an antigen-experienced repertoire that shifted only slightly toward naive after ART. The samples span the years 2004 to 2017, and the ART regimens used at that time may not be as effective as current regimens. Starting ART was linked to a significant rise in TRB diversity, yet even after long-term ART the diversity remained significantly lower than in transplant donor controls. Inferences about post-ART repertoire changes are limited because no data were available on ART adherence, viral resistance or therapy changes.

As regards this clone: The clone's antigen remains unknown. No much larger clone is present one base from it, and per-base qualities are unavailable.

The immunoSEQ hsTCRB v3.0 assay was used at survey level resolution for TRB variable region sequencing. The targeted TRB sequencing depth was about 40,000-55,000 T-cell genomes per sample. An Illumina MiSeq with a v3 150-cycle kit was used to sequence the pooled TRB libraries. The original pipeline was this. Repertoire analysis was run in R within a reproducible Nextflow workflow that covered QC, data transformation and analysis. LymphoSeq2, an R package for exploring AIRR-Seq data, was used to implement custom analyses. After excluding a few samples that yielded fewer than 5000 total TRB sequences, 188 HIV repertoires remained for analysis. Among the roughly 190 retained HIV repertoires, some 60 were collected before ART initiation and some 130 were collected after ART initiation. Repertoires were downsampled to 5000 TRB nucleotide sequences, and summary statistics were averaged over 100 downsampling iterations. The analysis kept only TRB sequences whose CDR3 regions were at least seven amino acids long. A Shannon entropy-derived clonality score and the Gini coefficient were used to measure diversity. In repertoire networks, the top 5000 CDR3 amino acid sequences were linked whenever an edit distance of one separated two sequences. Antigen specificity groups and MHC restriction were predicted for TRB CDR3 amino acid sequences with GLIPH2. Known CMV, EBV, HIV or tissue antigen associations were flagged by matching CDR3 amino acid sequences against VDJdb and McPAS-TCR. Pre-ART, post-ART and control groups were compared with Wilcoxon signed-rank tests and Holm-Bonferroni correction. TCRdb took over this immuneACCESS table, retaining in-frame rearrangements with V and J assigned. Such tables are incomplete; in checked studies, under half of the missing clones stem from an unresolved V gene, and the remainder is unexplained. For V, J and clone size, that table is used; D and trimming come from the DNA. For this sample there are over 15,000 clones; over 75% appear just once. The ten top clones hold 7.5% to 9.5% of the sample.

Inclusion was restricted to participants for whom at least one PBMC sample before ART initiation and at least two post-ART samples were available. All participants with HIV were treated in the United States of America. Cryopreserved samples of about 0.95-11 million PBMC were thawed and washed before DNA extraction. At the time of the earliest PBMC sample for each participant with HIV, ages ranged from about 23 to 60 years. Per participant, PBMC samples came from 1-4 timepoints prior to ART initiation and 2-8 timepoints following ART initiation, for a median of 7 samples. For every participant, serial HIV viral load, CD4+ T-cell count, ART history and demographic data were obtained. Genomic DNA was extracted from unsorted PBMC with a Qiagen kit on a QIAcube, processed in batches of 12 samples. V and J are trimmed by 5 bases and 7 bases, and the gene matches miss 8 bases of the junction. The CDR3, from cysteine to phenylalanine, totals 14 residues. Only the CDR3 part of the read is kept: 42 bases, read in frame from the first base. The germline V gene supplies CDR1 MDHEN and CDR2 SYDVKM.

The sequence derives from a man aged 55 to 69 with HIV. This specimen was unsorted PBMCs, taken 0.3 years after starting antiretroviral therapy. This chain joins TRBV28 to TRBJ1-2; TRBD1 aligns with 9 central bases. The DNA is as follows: TGTGCCAGCAGTCTGGGACAGGGCCGTGCTGGCTACACCTTC. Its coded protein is CASSLGQGRAGYTF.